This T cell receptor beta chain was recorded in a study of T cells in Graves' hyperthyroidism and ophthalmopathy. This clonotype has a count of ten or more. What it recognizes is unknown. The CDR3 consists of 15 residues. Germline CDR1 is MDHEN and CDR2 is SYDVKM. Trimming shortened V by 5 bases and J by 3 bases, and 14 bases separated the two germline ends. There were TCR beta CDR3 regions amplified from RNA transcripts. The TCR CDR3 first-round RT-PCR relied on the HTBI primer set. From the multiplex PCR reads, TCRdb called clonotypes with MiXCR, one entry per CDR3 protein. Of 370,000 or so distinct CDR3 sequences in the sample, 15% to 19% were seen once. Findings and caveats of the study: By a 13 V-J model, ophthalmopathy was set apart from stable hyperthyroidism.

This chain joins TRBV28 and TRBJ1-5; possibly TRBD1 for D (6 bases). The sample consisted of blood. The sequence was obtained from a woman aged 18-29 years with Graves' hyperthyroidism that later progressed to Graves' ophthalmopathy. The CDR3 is CASSTDRPPNQPQHF. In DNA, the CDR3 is TGTGCCAGCAGTACGGACAGACCACCCAATCAGCCCCAGCATTTT.